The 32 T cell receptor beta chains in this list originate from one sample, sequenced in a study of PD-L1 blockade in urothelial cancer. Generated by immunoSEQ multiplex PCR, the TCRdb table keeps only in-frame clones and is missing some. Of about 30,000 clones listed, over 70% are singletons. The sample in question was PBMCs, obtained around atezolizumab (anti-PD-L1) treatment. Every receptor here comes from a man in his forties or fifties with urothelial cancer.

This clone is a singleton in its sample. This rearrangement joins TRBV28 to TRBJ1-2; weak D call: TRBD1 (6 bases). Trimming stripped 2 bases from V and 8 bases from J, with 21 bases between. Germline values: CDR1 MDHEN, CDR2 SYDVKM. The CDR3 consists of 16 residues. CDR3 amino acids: CASSLRLTGLDSGYTF. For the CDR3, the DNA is TGTGCCAGCAGTTTAAGGTTGACAGGTCTGGACTCCGGCTACACCTTC.

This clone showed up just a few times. The CDR3, as DNA: TGTGCCAGCAAACCAGGCTCCCGAGAGGGAAACACCATATATTTT. Amino acids: CASKPGSREGNTIYF. The chain links TRBV6-1 to TRBJ1-3; no definite D call. The CDR3 totals 15 residues. The germline V gene has CDR1 MNHNS and CDR2 SASEGT. Trimming left V 7 bases short and J 4 bases short, with 17 bases between.

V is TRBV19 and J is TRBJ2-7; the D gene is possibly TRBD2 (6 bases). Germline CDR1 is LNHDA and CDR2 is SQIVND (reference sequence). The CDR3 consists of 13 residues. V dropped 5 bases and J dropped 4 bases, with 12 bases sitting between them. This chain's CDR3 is CASSLRENYEQYF. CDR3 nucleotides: TGTGCCAGTAGTCTCCGGGAGAATTACGAGCAGTACTTC.

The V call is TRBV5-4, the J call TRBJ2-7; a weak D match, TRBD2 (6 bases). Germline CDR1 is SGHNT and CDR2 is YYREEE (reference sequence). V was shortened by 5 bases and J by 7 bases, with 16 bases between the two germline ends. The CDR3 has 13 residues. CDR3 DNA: TGTGCCAGCAGTTTCGACCCCGCGGGGGAGCAGTACTTC. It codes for CASSFDPAGEQYF. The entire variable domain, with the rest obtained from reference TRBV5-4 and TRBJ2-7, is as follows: ETGVTQSPTHLIKTRGQQVTLRCSSQSGHNTVSWYQQALGQGPQFIFQYYREEENGRGNFPPRFSGLQFPNYSSELNVNALELDDSALYLCASSFDPAGEQYFGPGTRLTVT.

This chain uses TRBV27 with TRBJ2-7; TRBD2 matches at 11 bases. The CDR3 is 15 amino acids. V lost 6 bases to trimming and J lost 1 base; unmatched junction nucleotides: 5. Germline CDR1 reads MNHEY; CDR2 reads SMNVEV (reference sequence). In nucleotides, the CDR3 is TGTGCCAGCAGCCCTCGACTAGCGGGGTCCTACGAGCAGTACTTC. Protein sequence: CASSPRLAGSYEQYF.

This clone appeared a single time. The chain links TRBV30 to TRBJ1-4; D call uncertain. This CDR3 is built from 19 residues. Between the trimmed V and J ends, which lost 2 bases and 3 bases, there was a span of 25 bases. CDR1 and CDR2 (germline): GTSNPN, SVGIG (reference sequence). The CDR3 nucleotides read TGTGCCTGGAGTCCTACACCCCCTGGCCGGTACAGTTCTAATGAAAAACTGTTTTTT. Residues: CAWSPTPPGRYSSNEKLFF. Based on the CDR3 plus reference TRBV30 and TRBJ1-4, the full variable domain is SQTIHQWPATLVQPVGSPLSLECTVEGTSNPNLYWYRQAAGRGLQLLFYSVGIGQISSEVPQNLSASRPQDRQFILSSKKLLLSDSGFYLCAWSPTPPGRYSSNEKLFFGSGTQLSVL.

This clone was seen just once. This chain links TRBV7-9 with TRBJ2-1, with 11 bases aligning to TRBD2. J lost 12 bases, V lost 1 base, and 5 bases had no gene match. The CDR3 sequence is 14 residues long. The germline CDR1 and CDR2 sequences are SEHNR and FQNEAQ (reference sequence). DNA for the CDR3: TGTGCCAGCAGCTTAGGTCTAGCGGGGGGAGGGCAGTTCTTC. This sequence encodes CASSLGLAGGGQFF. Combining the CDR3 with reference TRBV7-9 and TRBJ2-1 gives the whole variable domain DTGVSQNPRHKITKRGQNVTFRCDPISEHNRLYWYRQTLGQGPEFLTYFQNEAQLEKSRLLSDRFSAERPKGSFSTLEIQRTEQGDSAMYLCASSLGLAGGGQFFGPGTRLTVL.

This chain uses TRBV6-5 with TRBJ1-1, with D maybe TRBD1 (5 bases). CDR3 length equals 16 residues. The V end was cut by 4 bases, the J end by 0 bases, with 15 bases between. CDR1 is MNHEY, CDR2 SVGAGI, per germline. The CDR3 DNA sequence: TGTGCCAGCAGTTCGCGGGGGGGAATAGTGAACACTGAAGCTTTCTTT. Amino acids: CASSSRGGIVNTEAFF.

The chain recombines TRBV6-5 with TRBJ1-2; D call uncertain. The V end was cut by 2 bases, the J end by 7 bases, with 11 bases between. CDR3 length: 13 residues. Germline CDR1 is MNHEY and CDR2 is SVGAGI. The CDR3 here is CASSYLGEVGYTF. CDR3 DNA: TGTGCCAGCAGTTACCTTGGAGAAGTTGGCTACACCTTC.

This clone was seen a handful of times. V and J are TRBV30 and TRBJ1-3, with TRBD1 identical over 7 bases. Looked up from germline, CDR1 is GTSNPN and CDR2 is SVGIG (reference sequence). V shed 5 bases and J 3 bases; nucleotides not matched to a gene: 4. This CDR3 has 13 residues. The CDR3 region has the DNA TGTGCCTGGGGGGACAGCGTTGGAAACACCATATATTTT. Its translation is CAWGDSVGNTIYF.

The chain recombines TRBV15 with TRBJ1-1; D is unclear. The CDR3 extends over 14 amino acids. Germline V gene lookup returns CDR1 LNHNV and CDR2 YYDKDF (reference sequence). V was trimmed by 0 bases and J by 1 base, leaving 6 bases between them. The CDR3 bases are TGTGCCACCAGCAGAGAACCGGGGAACACTGAAGCTTTCTTT. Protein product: CATSREPGNTEAFF.

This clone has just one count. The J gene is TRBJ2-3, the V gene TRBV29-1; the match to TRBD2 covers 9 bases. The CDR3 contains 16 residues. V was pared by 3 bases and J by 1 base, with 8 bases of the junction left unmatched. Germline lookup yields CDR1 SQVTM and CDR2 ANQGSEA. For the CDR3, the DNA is TGCAGCGTTGAGGGCGGGGGGGCTCAAGGCACAGATACGCAGTATTTT. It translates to CSVEGGGAQGTDTQYF.

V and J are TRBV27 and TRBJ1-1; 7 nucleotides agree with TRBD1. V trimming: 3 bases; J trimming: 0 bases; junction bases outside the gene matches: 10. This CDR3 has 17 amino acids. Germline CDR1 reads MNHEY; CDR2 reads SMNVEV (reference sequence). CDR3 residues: CASSLSNRGSMNTEAFF. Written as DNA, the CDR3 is TGTGCCAGCAGTTTGAGTAACAGGGGCTCTATGAACACTGAAGCTTTCTTT.

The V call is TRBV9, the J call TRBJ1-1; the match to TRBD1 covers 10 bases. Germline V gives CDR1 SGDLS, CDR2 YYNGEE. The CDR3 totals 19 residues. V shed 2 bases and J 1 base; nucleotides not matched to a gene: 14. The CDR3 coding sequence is TGTGCCAGCAGCGTCGGTAGGACACGGACAGGGGGAACGAACACTGAAGCTTTCTTT. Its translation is CASSVGRTRTGGTNTEAFF.

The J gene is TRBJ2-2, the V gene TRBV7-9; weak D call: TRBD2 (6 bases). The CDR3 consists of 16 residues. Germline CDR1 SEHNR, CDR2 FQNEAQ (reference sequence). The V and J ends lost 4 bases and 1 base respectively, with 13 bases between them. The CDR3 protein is CASSWREPLNTGELFF. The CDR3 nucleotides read TGTGCCAGCAGCTGGAGGGAGCCCTTGAACACCGGGGAGCTGTTTTTT. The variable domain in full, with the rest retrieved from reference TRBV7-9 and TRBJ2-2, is DTGVSQNPRHKITKRGQNVTFRCDPISEHNRLYWYRQTLGQGPEFLTYFQNEAQLEKSRLLSDRFSAERPKGSFSTLEIQRTEQGDSAMYLCASSWREPLNTGELFFGEGSRLTVL.

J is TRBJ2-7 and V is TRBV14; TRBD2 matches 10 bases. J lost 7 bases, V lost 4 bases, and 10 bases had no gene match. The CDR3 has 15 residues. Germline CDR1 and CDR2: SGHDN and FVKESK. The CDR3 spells CASSLIAGGNAEQYF. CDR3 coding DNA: TGTGCCAGCAGCCTTATAGCGGGGGGCAATGCGGAGCAGTACTTC. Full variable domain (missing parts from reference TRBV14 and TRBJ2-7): EAGVTQFPSHSVIEKGQTVTLRCDPISGHDNLYWYRRVMGKEIKFLLHFVKESKQDESGMPNNRFLAERTGGTYSTLKVQPAELEDSGVYFCASSLIAGGNAEQYFGPGTRLTVT.

The CDR3 region is CASSLFLSGENEQFF. The DNA of the CDR3 is TGTGCCAGCAGCTTATTTCTATCAGGGGAGAATGAGCAGTTCTTC. The V and J genes are TRBV7-9 and TRBJ2-1; maybe TRBD1 (6 bases). The germline V gene encodes CDR1 SEHNR and CDR2 FQNEAQ (reference sequence). CDR3 length equals 15 residues. Deletions cut 2 bases from V and 7 bases from J, with 15 bases between.

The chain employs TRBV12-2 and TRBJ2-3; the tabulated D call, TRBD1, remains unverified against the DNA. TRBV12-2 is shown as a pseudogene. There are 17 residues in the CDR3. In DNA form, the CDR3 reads TGTGCAAGTCGCTTAGTTGCTCGGGACAGACTAACAGATACGCAGTATTTT. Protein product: CASRLVARDRLTDTQYF.

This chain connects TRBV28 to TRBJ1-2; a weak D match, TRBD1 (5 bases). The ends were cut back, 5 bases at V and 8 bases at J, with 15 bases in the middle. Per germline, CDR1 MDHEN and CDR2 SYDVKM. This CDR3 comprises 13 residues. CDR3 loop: CASSLMLGGGYTF. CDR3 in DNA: TGTGCCAGCAGTCTTATGCTGGGGGGAGGCTACACCTTC.

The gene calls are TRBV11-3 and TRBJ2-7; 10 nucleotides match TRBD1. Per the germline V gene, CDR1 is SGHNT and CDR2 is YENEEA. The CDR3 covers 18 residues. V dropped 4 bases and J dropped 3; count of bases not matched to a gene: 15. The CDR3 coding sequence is TGTGCCAGCAGCTACCAGACAGGGGGCCCCAATGTTGTCTACGAGCAGTACTTC. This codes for CASSYQTGGPNVVYEQYF.

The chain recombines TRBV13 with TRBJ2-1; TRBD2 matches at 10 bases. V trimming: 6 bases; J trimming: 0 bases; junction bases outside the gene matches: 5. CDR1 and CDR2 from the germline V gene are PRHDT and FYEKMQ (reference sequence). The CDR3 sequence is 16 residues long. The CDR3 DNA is TGTGCCAGCAGTCAGACTAGCGGGCCCTCCTACAATGAGCAGTTCTTC. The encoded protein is CASSQTSGPSYNEQFF.

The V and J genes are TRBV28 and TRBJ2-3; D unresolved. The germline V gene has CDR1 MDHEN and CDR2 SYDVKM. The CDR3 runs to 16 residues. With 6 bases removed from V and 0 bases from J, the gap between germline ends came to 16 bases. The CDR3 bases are TGTGCCAGCAGACCCCGGTTGTATCCAAGCACAGATACGCAGTATTTT. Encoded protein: CASRPRLYPSTDTQYF. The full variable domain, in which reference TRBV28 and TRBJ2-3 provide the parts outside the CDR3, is DVKVTQSSRYLVKRTGEKVFLECVQDMDHENMFWYRQDPGLGLRLIYFSYDVKMKEKGDIPEGYSVSREKKERFSLILESASTNQTSMYLCASRPRLYPSTDTQYFGPGTRLTVL.

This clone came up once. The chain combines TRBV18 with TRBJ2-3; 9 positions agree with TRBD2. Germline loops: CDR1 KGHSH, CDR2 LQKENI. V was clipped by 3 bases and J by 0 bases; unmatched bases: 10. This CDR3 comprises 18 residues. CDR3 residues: CASSPPWREGPSTDTQYF. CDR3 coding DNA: TGTGCCAGCTCACCCCCCTGGCGGGAGGGCCCTAGCACAGATACGCAGTATTTT.

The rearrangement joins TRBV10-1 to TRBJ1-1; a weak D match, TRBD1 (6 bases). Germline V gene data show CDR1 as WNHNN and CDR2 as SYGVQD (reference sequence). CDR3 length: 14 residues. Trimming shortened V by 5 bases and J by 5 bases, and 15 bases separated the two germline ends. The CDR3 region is CASSPQQGRTEAFF. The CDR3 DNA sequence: TGCGCCAGCAGTCCCCAACAGGGACGGACTGAAGCTTTCTTT.

CDR3 region: CASRQQGSDATGKNQPQHF. In nucleotides, the CDR3 is TGTGCCAGCAGACAACAAGGGTCTGACGCGACAGGGAAAAATCAGCCCCAGCATTTT. This chain joins TRBV4-2 and TRBJ1-5; TRBD1 agrees at 7 bases. Germline lookup yields CDR1 LGHNA and CDR2 YNFKEQ. Trimming at V came to 6 bases and at J to 4 bases, leaving 21 bases not matched to a gene. The CDR3 length is 19 residues.

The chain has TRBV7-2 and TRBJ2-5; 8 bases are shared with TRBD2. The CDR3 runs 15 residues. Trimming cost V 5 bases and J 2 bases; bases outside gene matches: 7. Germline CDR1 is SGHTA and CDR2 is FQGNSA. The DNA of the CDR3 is TGTGCCAGCAGCCCGCCGGGGGGGCGGCAAGAGACCCAGTACTTC. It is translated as CASSPPGGRQETQYF.

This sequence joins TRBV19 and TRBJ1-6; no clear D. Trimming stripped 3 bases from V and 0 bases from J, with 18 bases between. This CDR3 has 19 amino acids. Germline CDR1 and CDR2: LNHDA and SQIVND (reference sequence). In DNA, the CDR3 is TGTGCCAGTAGTATGCAGTCGGGGTTTGGGAGCTCCTATAATTCACCCCTCCACTTT. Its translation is CASSMQSGFGSSYNSPLHF.

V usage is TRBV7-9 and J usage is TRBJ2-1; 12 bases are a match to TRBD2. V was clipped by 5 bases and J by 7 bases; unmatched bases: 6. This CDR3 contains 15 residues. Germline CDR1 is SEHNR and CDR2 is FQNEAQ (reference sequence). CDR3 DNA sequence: TGTGCCAGCAGCCCCGGACTAGCGGGATCTAATGAGCAGTTCTTC. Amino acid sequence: CASSPGLAGSNEQFF.

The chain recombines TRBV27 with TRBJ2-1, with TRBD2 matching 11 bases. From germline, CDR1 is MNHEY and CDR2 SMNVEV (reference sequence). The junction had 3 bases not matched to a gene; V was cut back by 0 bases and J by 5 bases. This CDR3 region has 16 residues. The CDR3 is CASSLSTSGGNNEQFF. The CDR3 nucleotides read TGTGCCAGCAGTTTATCTACTAGCGGGGGTAACAATGAGCAGTTCTTC.

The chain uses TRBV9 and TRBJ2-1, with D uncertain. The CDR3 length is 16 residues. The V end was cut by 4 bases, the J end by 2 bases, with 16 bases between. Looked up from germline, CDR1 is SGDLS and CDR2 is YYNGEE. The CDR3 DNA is TGTGCCAGCAGCCCGAGTCTTGGAGTGGCCTACAATGAGCAGTTCTTC. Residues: CASSPSLGVAYNEQFF.

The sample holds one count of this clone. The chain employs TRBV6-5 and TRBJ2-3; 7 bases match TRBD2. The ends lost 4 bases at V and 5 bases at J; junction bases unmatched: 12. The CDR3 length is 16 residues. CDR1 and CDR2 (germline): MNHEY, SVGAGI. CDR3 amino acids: CASSFSRGRGGDTQYF. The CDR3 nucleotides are TGTGCCAGCAGTTTCTCGCGGGGGAGGGGAGGAGATACGCAGTATTTT.

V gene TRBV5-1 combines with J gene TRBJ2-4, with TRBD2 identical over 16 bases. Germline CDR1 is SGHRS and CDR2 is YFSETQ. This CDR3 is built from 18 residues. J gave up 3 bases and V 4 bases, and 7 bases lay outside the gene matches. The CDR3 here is CASSKGLAGGPDKNIQYF. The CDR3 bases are TGCGCCAGCAGCAAGGGACTAGCGGGAGGGCCGGACAAAAACATTCAGTACTTC.